What follows are 5 T cell receptor beta chains derived from one specimen sequenced in a study of shared clonotypes between healthy human individuals. The repertoire was sequenced with immunoSEQ multiplex PCR; TCRdb's copy has only in-frame clones and lacks some. This sample has more than 2 million clones, with approximately 94% found just once. Sequencing was performed on naive CD4+ T cells sorted from blood. Subset indicated: CD45RA+ positively selected. These TCRs come from a man between 18 and 29 years old in good health.

The chain couples TRBV28 to TRBJ2-3; D is possibly TRBD2 (6 bases). The CDR3 is 13 amino acids. With 5 bases removed from V and 4 bases from J, the gap between germline ends came to 10 bases. Germline lookup yields CDR1 MDHEN and CDR2 SYDVKM. As DNA, the CDR3 is TGTGCCAGCAGTGGGACTTCGCCAGATACGCAGTATTTT. Protein product: CASSGTSPDTQYF.

V and J are TRBV30 and TRBJ2-3, with 10 positions matching TRBD2. The CDR3 runs to 15 residues. Germline V gene data show CDR1 as GTSNPN and CDR2 as SVGIG (reference sequence). J was trimmed by 4 bases and V by 1 base; bases with no gene match: 5. Written as DNA, the CDR3 is TGTGCCTGGAGTGCGCTAGCGGGAGCTTCAGATACGCAGTATTTT. It yields the protein CAWSALAGASDTQYF.

The chain combines TRBV10-3 with TRBJ1-5; D unclear. The CDR3 length is 14 residues. Germline CDR1 reads ENHRY; CDR2 reads SYGVKD. The V end lost 6 bases, the J end lost 7 bases, and 16 bases lay between the germline ends. CDR3 DNA: TGTGCCATCAGGGCCCCAGGAGACGGGCAGCCCCAGCATTTT. The encoded protein is CAIRAPGDGQPQHF.

The V gene is TRBV30, the J gene TRBJ1-1; no clear D. CDR3 length: 12 residues. Germline V gene sequence: CDR1 GTSNPN, CDR2 SVGIG (reference sequence). Trimming shortened V by 0 bases and J by 11 bases, and 13 bases separated the two germline ends. CDR3 in amino acids: CAWSVPMLGAFF. For the CDR3, the DNA is TGTGCCTGGAGTGTACCGATGCTTGGGGCTTTCTTT. The full variable domain, rest sourced from reference TRBV30 and TRBJ1-1, is SQTIHQWPATLVQPVGSPLSLECTVEGTSNPNLYWYRQAAGRGLQLLFYSVGIGQISSEVPQNLSASRPQDRQFILSSKKLLLSDSGFYLCAWSVPMLGAFFGQGTRLTVV.

The chain links TRBV5-1 to TRBJ1-6; 8 nucleotides align to TRBD1. V lost 5 bases to trimming and J lost 5 bases; unmatched junction nucleotides: 3. Germline loops: CDR1 SGHRS, CDR2 YFSETQ. The CDR3 has 14 residues. The CDR3 nucleotides are TGCGCCAGCAGGGAGACAGGGGATAATTCACCCCTCCACTTT. Protein sequence: CASRETGDNSPLHF.